The clone carrying this T cell receptor (beta chain) was counted once. This sample is part of a study of ipilimumab plus nivolumab after autologous stem cell transplantation. For the study at large: Typical patient got 5 or 6 ipilimumab doses and roughly 8 nivolumab doses (median). DLBCL patients had primary refractory or relapsed disease.

Some clones are missing from TCRdb's copy, which holds only in-frame ones; the method was immunoSEQ multiplex PCR. This sample has some 22,000 clones, with more than 60% found just once. The germline gives CDR1 MRHNA, CDR2 SNTAGT. Trimming left V 0 bases short and J 5 bases short, with 13 bases between. The CDR3 totals 15 residues. Patients got ipilimumab 1 mg/kg beginning 14 to 28 days post-transplant. Patients got 3 mg/kg IV nivolumab weeks 1, 4, 7, 10, then biweekly through week 26. The chain couples TRBV6-4 to TRBJ1-2; a possible D gene is TRBD1 (6 bases). The origin of this receptor is a male donor with diffuse large B-cell lymphoma. The specimen comprised PBMCs, sampled in a trial of ipilimumab plus nivolumab as post-transplant consolidation. The CDR3 coding sequence is TGTGCCAGCAGTGACTCGAACAGGGCACCGTATGGCTACACCTTC. This gives the protein CASSDSNRAPYGYTF.